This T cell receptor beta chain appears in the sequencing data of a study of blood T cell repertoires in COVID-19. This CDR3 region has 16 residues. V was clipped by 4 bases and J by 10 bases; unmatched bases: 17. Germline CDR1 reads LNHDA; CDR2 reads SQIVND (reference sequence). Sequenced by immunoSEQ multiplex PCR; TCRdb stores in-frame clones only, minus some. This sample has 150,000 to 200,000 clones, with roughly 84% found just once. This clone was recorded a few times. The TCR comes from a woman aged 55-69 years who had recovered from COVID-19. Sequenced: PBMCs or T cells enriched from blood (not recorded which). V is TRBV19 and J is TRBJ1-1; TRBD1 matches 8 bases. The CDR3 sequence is CASSTGDRLTPRGAFF. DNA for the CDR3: TGTGCCAGTAGTACAGGGGACAGGCTCACCCCCCGGGGAGCTTTCTTT.